This T cell receptor (beta chain) originates from a study of shared clonotypes between healthy human individuals. As for the study in general: Researchers drew samples from two women and three men aged 18 to 49. General study points: A handful of donors showed sharing of about 5.5% of naive CD4 clonotypes. Limited genetic and exposure-history diversity came from having few donors.

Germline V gene lookup returns CDR1 SGHTA and CDR2 FQGNSA. The CDR3 is 14 amino acids. The V gene lost 5 bases and the J gene lost 8 bases, with 18 bases spanning the gap. Comment on this clone: Its antigen is unidentified.

The authors loaded approximately 220 ng DNA, around 32,000 T cell genomes, into sorted-subset replicate PCRs. Clones were sequenced by immunoSEQ multiplex PCR, and TCRdb holds only the in-frame ones, with some missing. Counted here are a few million clones, approximately 96% occurring once; the ten biggest clones make up approximately 0.13%. The chain links TRBV7-2 to TRBJ1-2; possible D gene TRBD1, 5 bases. The sample comprised naive CD4+ T cells sorted from blood. The subset: CD45RA+ positively selected. The clonotype originates from a man between 18 and 35 years old in good health. This chain's CDR3 is CASSPTQGSWGYTF. The CDR3, as DNA: TGTGCCAGCAGCCCGACGCAGGGAAGTTGGGGCTACACCTTC.